The 24 T cell receptor beta chains below come from one sample, sequenced in a study of blood T cells in healthy people across ages. Through a sample-barcoded 5' primer and a J-beta primer mix, a second PCR was run for about 7 to 12 cycles. TCRdb re-called the 5' RACE reads through MiXCR, storing one row per CDR3 protein. The profile shows hundreds of thousands of distinct CDR3 sequences, roughly a quarter of them singletons. The sample also formed part of further work on T cells of mothers and their children.

The material sequenced was blood. These receptors all come from a boy between 2 and 15 years old in good health.

V is TRBV10-3 and J is TRBJ2-1; D assignment may be TRBD1 or TRBD2 (5 bases each). Germline V CDR1 and CDR2: ENHRY, SYGVKD. CDR3 length: 14 amino acids. V was shortened by 10 bases and J by 4 bases, with 17 bases between the two germline ends. The chain's CDR3 is CATWDGEGYNEQFF. The CDR3 DNA sequence: TGTGCCACCTGGGACGGGGAAGGGTACAATGAGCAGTTCTTC.

This chain joins TRBV25-1 and TRBJ2-2; TRBD1 matches 7 bases. Trimming at V came to 4 bases and at J to 4 bases, leaving 30 bases not matched to a gene. Germline CDR1 is MGHDK and CDR2 is SYGVNS. This CDR3 is 23 amino acids long. The CDR3 loop is CASSAPPGRASSTGVSTTGELFF. CDR3 nucleotides: TGTGCCAGCAGTGCCCCCCCGGGTAGGGCCTCCTCTACAGGGGTGTCAACCACCGGGGAGCTGTTTTTT.

V usage is TRBV27 and J usage is TRBJ2-5; D ambiguous. Per germline, CDR1 MNHEY and CDR2 SMNVEV (reference sequence). CDR3 length: 18 residues. Trimming removed 5 bases from V and 0 bases from J, with 22 bases in between. The CDR3 region has the DNA TGTGCCAGCAGTCGAAACCCTCGAGGCGTACTGTACCAAGAGACCCAGTACTTC. It yields the protein CASSRNPRGVLYQETQYF.

This clonotype has a handful of counts. CDR3 region: CASSLPPGASYEQYF. The CDR3 bases are TGTGCCAGCAGCCTCCCCCCCGGGGCCTCCTACGAGCAGTACTTC. The rearrangement joins TRBV7-9 to TRBJ2-7, with D possibly being TRBD1 or TRBD2 (5 bases each). The CDR3 length is 15 residues. In germline, CDR1 is SEHNR, CDR2 FQNEAQ (reference sequence). V lost 5 bases and J 0 bases, leaving 14 bases between the germline ends.

This rearrangement joins TRBV2 to TRBJ2-3; TRBD1 matches at 7 bases. The CDR3 runs 15 residues. J lost 5 bases, V lost 6 bases, and 11 bases had no gene match. Germline lookup yields CDR1 SNHLY and CDR2 FYNNEI. Here the CDR3 reads CASSAYRGWVDTQYF. The CDR3 nucleotides read TGTGCCAGCAGCGCTTACAGGGGTTGGGTAGATACGCAGTATTTT.

This clonotype was recorded a few times. The chain uses TRBV3-1 and TRBJ2-2; 7 bases line up with TRBD1. V trimming: 1 base; J trimming: 6 bases; junction bases outside the gene matches: 2. The CDR3 has 14 amino acids. CDR1 LGHDT and CDR2 YNNKEL come from the germline V gene (reference sequence). The CDR3 spells CASSQVTGSGELFF. The CDR3 DNA reads as TGTGCCAGCAGCCAAGTGACAGGGTCCGGGGAGCTGTTTTTT. Full variable domain (remainder filled in from reference TRBV3-1 and TRBJ2-2): DTAVSQTPKYLVTQMGNDKSIKCEQNLGHDTMYWYKQDSKKFLKIMFSYNNKELIINETVPNRFSPKSPDKAHLNLHINSLELGDSAVYFCASSQVTGSGELFFGEGSRLTVL.

J is TRBJ2-5 and V is TRBV24-1; 8 bases line up with TRBD2. The J call may be in error: the DNA end matches TRBJ2-1 better. Germline loops: CDR1 KGHDR, CDR2 SFDVKD. The CDR3 loop spans 13 amino acids. The CDR3 region has the DNA TGTGCCACCAGTGAGGGTAGCGGGATGGGGCAGTTCTTC. Its translation: CATSEGSGMGQFF.

This rearrangement joins TRBV20-1 to TRBJ1-5, with TRBD1 matching over 8 bases. The CDR3 is 16 residues long. J gave up 4 bases and V 0 bases, and 8 bases lay outside the gene matches. Germline CDR1 DFQATT, CDR2 SNEGSKA (reference sequence). In DNA form, the CDR3 reads TGCAGTGCTAGAGATATGGCAGGGGGCGGGAATCAGCCCCAGCATTTT. It is translated as CSARDMAGGGNQPQHF.

This rearrangement joins TRBV2 to TRBJ2-2; a possible D gene is TRBD1 (6 bases). CDR3 length: 15 residues. V was pared by 2 bases and J by 1 base, with 8 bases between. CDR1 and CDR2 from the germline V gene are SNHLY and FYNNEI. The CDR3 loop is CASSEPGQNTGELFF. The CDR3 bases are TGTGCCAGCAGTGAACCGGGACAGAACACCGGGGAGCTGTTTTTT. Full variable domain (remainder filled in from reference TRBV2 and TRBJ2-2): EPEVTQTPSHQVTQMGQEVILRCVPISNHLYFYWYRQILGQKVEFLVSFYNNEISEKSEIFDDQFSVERPDGSNFTLKIRSTKLEDSAMYFCASSEPGQNTGELFFGEGSRLTVL.

This chain joins TRBV29-1 and TRBJ2-1; 10 nucleotides line up with TRBD1. Judging by the DNA end, TRBJ2-7 fits better; the J call may be wrong. The CDR3 has 15 residues. Germline V gene sequence: CDR1 SQVTM, CDR2 ANQGSEA. CDR3 sequence (DNA): TGCAGCGTTGAAGATCGAGGACAGGGGGCCTACGAGCAGTACTTC. As protein: CSVEDRGQGAYEQYF.

This rearrangement joins TRBV5-1 to TRBJ1-1; D is uncertain. Germline-derived CDR1 and CDR2 are SGHRS and YFSETQ. This CDR3 is built from 13 residues. V lost 0 bases and J 2 bases, leaving 5 bases between the germline ends. The DNA of the CDR3 is TGCGCCAGCAGCTTGGACCCAAACACTGAAGCTTTCTTT. Its protein is CASSLDPNTEAFF.

This clonotype was seen ten or more times. The rearrangement links TRBV6-6 to TRBJ2-5; D not certain. V was cut by 7 bases and J by 1 base, with 4 bases left in between. Germline lookup yields CDR1 MNHNY and CDR2 SVGAGI (reference sequence). The CDR3 spans 11 residues. In DNA, the CDR3 is TGTGCCAGCATGGGCCAAGAGACCCAGTACTTC. Protein product: CASMGQETQYF.

In DNA form, the CDR3 reads TGTGCCAGCAGTGGGGGTGGACAGGGGGTCGGTACGCAGTATTTT. The encoded protein is CASSGGGQGVGTQYF. The chain couples TRBV6-1 to TRBJ2-3; 10 bases are a match to TRBD1. Per the germline V gene, CDR1 is MNHNS and CDR2 is SASEGT. Germline trimming cut 4 bases from V and 8 bases from J; bases unmatched to any gene: 9. This CDR3 contains 15 residues.

The chain joins TRBV25-1 to TRBJ2-1, with 16 positions matching TRBD2. The J segment lost 11 bases and the V segment lost 2 bases, leaving 6 bases of the junction unmatched. The V gene's germline CDR1 is MGHDK and CDR2 SYGVNS. The CDR3 sequence is 16 residues long. CDR3 loop: CASSEGGTSGRAKQFF. The CDR3 nucleotides read TGTGCCAGCAGTGAAGGGGGGACTAGCGGGAGGGCCAAGCAGTTCTTC.

The V gene is TRBV11-2, the J gene TRBJ2-2, with TRBD1 identical over 7 bases. With V trimmed by 0 bases and J by 2 bases, 3 bases remained unmatched. The CDR3 spans 16 residues. Germline CDR1 reads SGHAT; CDR2 reads FQNNGV. CDR3 sequence (DNA): TGTGCCAGCAGCTTAGAGACAGGGCCCAACACCGGGGAGCTGTTTTTT. Protein: CASSLETGPNTGELFF.

The gene calls are TRBV7-9 and TRBJ2-1; maybe TRBD2 (5 bases). TRBJ2-5 matches the DNA end more closely, so the J call is doubtful. This CDR3 is built from 14 residues. Germline CDR1 and CDR2: SEHNR and FQNEAQ (reference sequence). Written as DNA, the CDR3 is TGTGCCAGCAGCCCTCCGGGAAGGGCTAAGACCCAGTACTTC. This gives the protein CASSPPGRAKTQYF.

The genes are TRBV5-1 and TRBJ2-1; the match to TRBD1 covers 11 bases. The CDR3 has 17 residues. Germline V CDR1 and CDR2: SGHRS, YFSETQ. V was pared by 4 bases and J by 6 bases, with 12 bases of the junction left unmatched. This CDR3 is CASSVIGSGTGGNEQFF. The CDR3 DNA reads as TGCGCCAGCAGCGTGATCGGATCCGGGACAGGGGGCAATGAGCAGTTCTTC.

The chain employs TRBV6-2 or TRBV6-3 and TRBJ2-7; D is unclear. Germline CDR1 and CDR2: MNHEY and SVGEGT. The V and J ends lost 6 bases and 7 bases respectively, with 10 bases between them. The CDR3 extends over 11 amino acids. Written as DNA, the CDR3 is TGTGCCAGCAGCCTTACGACGGAGCAGTACTTC. Its translation is CASSLTTEQYF.

V is TRBV7-9 and J is TRBJ2-7, with 7 bases aligning to TRBD1. The CDR3 sequence is 16 residues long. Germline CDR1 reads SEHNR; CDR2 reads FQNEAQ (reference sequence). Trimming cost V 5 bases and J 2 bases; bases outside gene matches: 12. For the CDR3, the DNA is TGTGCCAGCAGCCCGTCGGGTCGGGACAGAACCTACGAGCAGTACTTC. As protein: CASSPSGRDRTYEQYF.

This chain uses TRBV15 with TRBJ1-4; D remains unclear. The CDR3 has 15 residues. The germline gives CDR1 LNHNV, CDR2 YYDKDF (reference sequence). Trimming cost V 1 base and J 9 bases, with 15 bases left between them. DNA for the CDR3: TGTGCCACCAGCAGAGGACCGTCCGTGATGAAAAAACTGTTTTTT. It specifies CATSRGPSVMKKLFF. Together with reference TRBV15 and TRBJ1-4, the CDR3 gives the full variable domain: DAMVIQNPRYQVTQFGKPVTLSCSQTLNHNVMYWYQQKSSQAPKLLFHYYDKDFNNEADTPDNFQSRRPNTSFCFLDIRSPGLGDTAMYLCATSRGPSVMKKLFFGSGTQLSVL.

A note on this clonotype: One end of the junction fails to match germline, which may point to a read error. V gene TRBV12-3 or TRBV12-4 combines with J gene TRBJ2-1; tentatively, D is TRBD1 or TRBD2 (5 bases each). CDR3 length: 13 amino acids. The CDR3 is CANSLGPSNEQFF. The CDR3 region has the DNA TGTGCCAACAGTTTGGGACCGTCCAATGAGCAGTTCTTC.

The chain combines TRBV7-9 with TRBJ2-7; perhaps TRBD1 as D (6 bases). CDR1 is SEHNR, CDR2 FQNEAQ, per germline (reference sequence). CDR3 size: 13 residues. V lost 3 bases to trimming and J lost 5 bases, with 11 bases between them. This CDR3 is CASSLTGTHEQYF. The CDR3 DNA follows: TGTGCCAGCAGCTTGACAGGTACCCACGAGCAGTACTTC.

This clonotype was detected a few times. V and J are TRBV20-1 and TRBJ2-3; D is unclear. Trimming took off 1 base at V and 7 bases at J, with 12 bases between the two ends. This CDR3 contains 13 residues. CDR1 is DFQATT and CDR2 is SNEGSKA in the germline V gene (reference sequence). The CDR3 DNA sequence: TGCAGTGCTAGAGGCTCTGGGATATATACGCAGTATTTT. It codes for CSARGSGIYTQYF.

The V call is TRBV20-1, the J call TRBJ2-3; the D is unclear. The germline CDR1 and CDR2 sequences are DFQATT and SNEGSKA (reference sequence). The V and J ends lost 2 bases and 5 bases respectively, with 11 bases between them. The CDR3 is made up of 13 amino acids. CDR3: CSARFPPGDTQYF. The CDR3 bases are TGCAGTGCTAGATTCCCCCCCGGAGATACGCAGTATTTT.